This TCR beta chain came from a study of blood T cells in healthy people across ages. A sample-barcoded 5' primer and a J-beta primer mix were used in a second PCR of about 7 to 12 cycles. TCRdb itself ran the 5' RACE reads through MiXCR, one entry per CDR3 protein. Among hundreds of thousands of distinct CDR3 sequences, 20% to 25% were seen once, and the ten largest hold more than 8%. V was pared by 4 bases and J by 4 bases, with 14 bases between. The CDR3 consists of 15 residues. Germline values: CDR1 SEHNR, CDR2 FQNEAQ (reference sequence). These records were also assigned to another study, of T cells of mothers and their children. As that study records: M1S, a second-PCR primer, added sample barcodes and 2-4 random nucleotides.

Sequences were obtained from blood. The chain uses TRBV7-9 and TRBJ1-3; the D gene is possibly TRBD1 (6 bases). The source is a boy under 18 in good health. The CDR3 DNA reads TGTGCCAGCAGCTCGGACAGACGTGGGGGAAACACCATATATTTT. Translation gives CASSSDRRGGNTIYF.